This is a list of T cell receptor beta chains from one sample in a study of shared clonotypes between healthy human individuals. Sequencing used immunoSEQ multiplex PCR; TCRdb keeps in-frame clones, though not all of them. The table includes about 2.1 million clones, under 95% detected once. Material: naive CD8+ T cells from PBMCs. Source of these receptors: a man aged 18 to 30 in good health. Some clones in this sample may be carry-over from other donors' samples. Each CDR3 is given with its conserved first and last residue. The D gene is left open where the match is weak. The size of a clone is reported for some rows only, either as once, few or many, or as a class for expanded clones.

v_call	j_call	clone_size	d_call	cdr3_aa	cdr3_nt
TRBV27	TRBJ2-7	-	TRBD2	CASSQRTSGRDEQYF	TGTGCCAGCAGTCAACGGACTAGCGGGCGGGACGAGCAGTACTTC
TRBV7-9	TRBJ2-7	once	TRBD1	CASRQWTGTGDYEQYF	TGTGCCAGCAGACAATGGACCGGGACAGGTGACTACGAGCAGTACTTC
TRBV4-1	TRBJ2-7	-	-	CASSSMRDDPYEQYF	TGCGCCAGCAGCTCCATGCGGGACGACCCCTACGAGCAGTACTTC
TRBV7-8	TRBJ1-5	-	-	CASSHKPGTYSNQPQHF	TGTGCCAGCAGCCATAAGCCCGGGACTTATAGCAATCAGCCCCAGCATTTT
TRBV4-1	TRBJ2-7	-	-	CASSERAGYEQYF	TGCGCCAGCAGCGAAAGAGCAGGCTACGAGCAGTACTTC
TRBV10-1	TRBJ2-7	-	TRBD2	CASRKGGPYEQYF	TGCGCCAGCAGGAAGGGAGGGCCGTACGAGCAGTACTTC
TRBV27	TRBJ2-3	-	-	CASSGSGRPFTDTQYF	TGTGCCAGCAGTGGGTCGGGACGTCCTTTCACAGATACGCAGTATTTT
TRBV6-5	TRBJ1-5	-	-	CASRDTGFSNQPQHF	TGTGCCAGCAGGGATACAGGGTTTAGCAATCAGCCCCAGCATTTT
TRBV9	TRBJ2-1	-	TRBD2	CASSVSGGTWNEQFF	TGTGCCAGCAGCGTTAGCGGGGGTACCTGGAATGAGCAGTTCTTC
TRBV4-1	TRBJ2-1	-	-	CASSQVPTESSYNEQFF	TGCGCCAGCAGCCAAGTGCCCACAGAGAGCTCCTACAATGAGCAGTTCTTC
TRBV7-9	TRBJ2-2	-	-	CASRGPTTKNNTGELFF	TGTGCCAGCCGCGGCCCTACTACTAAGAACAACACCGGGGAGCTGTTTTTT
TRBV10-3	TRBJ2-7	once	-	CATRQTLNYEQYF	TGTGCCACCAGACAGACCCTAAACTACGAGCAGTACTTC
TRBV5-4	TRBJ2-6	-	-	CASSWPETGANVLTF	TGTGCCAGCAGCTGGCCCGAGACGGGGGCCAACGTCCTGACTTTC
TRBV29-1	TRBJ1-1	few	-	CSARAGATEAFF	TGCAGCGCTAGAGCAGGGGCCACTGAAGCTTTCTTT
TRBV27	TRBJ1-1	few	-	CASSLSRSNTEAFF	TGTGCCAGCAGTTTATCGAGATCGAACACTGAAGCTTTCTTT
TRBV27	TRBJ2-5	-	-	CASSEIMGLQETQYF	TGTGCCAGCAGTGAAATAATGGGACTTCAAGAGACCCAGTACTTC
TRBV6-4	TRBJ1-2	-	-	CASTEANYGYTF	TGTGCCAGCACGGAAGCTAACTATGGCTACACCTTC
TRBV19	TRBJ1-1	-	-	CASRQAALNTEAFF	TGTGCCAGCCGGCAAGCGGCGCTGAACACTGAAGCTTTCTTT
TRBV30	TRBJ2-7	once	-	CAWKGRRLGDEQYF	TGTGCCTGGAAGGGCAGGAGACTGGGCGACGAGCAGTACTTC
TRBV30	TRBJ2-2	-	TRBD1	CACTGVTGELFF	TGTGCCTGTACAGGGGTTACCGGGGAGCTGTTTTTT
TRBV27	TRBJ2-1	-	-	CASSASPRIISYNEQFF	TGTGCCAGCAGTGCCTCCCCCCGGATTATCTCCTACAATGAGCAGTTCTTC
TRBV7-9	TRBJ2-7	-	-	CASSLGVTYEQYF	TGTGCCAGCAGCTTAGGCGTCACCTACGAGCAGTACTTC